Presented here are 14 T cell receptor beta chains from one specimen sequenced in a study of blood T cell repertoires in COVID-19. The method was immunoSEQ multiplex PCR; TCRdb's version includes in-frame clones alone and lacks a portion of them. The top ten clones hold less than 2.5% of a sample with over 250,000 clones, approximately 90% of them seen once. The sequenced sample was PBMCs or T cells enriched from blood (not recorded which). These receptors originate from a woman aged 18-29 years who had recovered from COVID-19.

This chain connects TRBV27 to TRBJ2-1; possibly TRBD2 for D (6 bases). Germline assignment: CDR1 MNHEY and CDR2 SMNVEV (reference sequence). There are 14 residues in the CDR3. Trimming removed 5 bases at V and 5 bases at J, with 13 bases between. The DNA for the CDR3 is TGTGCCAGCAGTCCCCCGGGAGAAAACAATGAGCAGTTCTTC. Its translation is CASSPPGENNEQFF.

The chain links TRBV3-1 (or the pseudogene TRBV3-2) to TRBJ2-7; the match to TRBD1 covers 9 bases. Germline-derived CDR1 and CDR2 are LGHDT and YNNKEL (reference sequence). The CDR3 runs to 18 residues. The trim removed 3 bases at V and 2 bases at J, leaving 14 bases unmatched. In DNA, the CDR3 is TGTGCCAGCAGCCAGAGGCCGTCGGGGACAGGGACAACCTACGAGCAGTACTTC. It yields the protein CASSQRPSGTGTTYEQYF.

V gene TRBV29-1 combines with J gene TRBJ1-4; a possible D gene is TRBD1 (5 bases). This CDR3 spans 14 amino acids. The V end lost 8 bases, the J end lost 3 bases, and 16 bases lay between the germline ends. Germline CDR1 is SQVTM and CDR2 is ANQGSEA. CDR3 residues: CSSPGRGANEKLFF. For the CDR3, the DNA is TGCAGCTCTCCGGGGCGGGGAGCTAATGAAAAACTGTTTTTT.

The rearrangement links TRBV27 to TRBJ2-5; 9 bases are shared with TRBD1. The V gene's germline CDR1 is MNHEY and CDR2 SMNVEV (reference sequence). After removal of 4 bases from V and 5 bases from J, the junction contained 8 bases not matched to a gene. This CDR3 region has 15 residues. The CDR3 sequence: CASSSGQGHWETQYF. In DNA form, the CDR3 reads TGTGCCAGCAGTTCGGGACAGGGACACTGGGAGACCCAGTACTTC.

This chain's CDR3 is CASSQGTSGGYYEQYF. The CDR3 bases are TGTGCCAGCAGCCAAGGGACTAGCGGGGGATACTACGAGCAGTACTTC. The genes are TRBV3-1 (or the pseudogene TRBV3-2) and TRBJ2-7, with 13 bases aligning to TRBD2. V dropped 1 base and J dropped 3; count of bases not matched to a gene: 3. The CDR3 extends over 16 amino acids. Looked up from germline, CDR1 is LGHDT and CDR2 is YNNKEL (reference sequence).

The chain joins TRBV3-1 (or the pseudogene TRBV3-2) to TRBJ2-5, with no clear D. Trimming left V 1 base short and J 5 bases short, with 14 bases between. CDR1 LGHDT and CDR2 YNNKEL come from the germline V gene (reference sequence). CDR3 size: 15 residues. Written as DNA, the CDR3 is TGTGCCAGCAGCCAAGTATTCGGGTCTCTGGAGACCCAGTACTTC. It is translated as CASSQVFGSLETQYF.

J is TRBJ1-2 and V is TRBV28; tentative D call: TRBD1 (6 bases). The V end was cut by 6 bases, the J end by 8 bases, with 19 bases between. The CDR3 length is 14 residues. CDR1 and CDR2 (germline): MDHEN, SYDVKM. CDR3 residues: CASRNTRTAGGYTF. CDR3 in DNA: TGTGCCAGCAGGAATACTAGGACAGCTGGGGGCTACACCTTC.

The V gene is TRBV4-1, the J gene TRBJ1-2, with 7 bases fitting TRBD1. Germline V gene data show CDR1 as MGHRA and CDR2 as YSYEKL. CDR3 length: 14 amino acids. The V segment lost 2 bases and the J segment 2 bases; nucleotides outside the gene matches: 2. The chain's CDR3 is CASSQTTGNYGYTF. The CDR3 DNA is TGCGCCAGCAGCCAAACGACAGGGAACTATGGCTACACCTTC.

The rearrangement links TRBV10-2 to TRBJ2-1; perhaps TRBD2 as D (5 bases). The CDR3 runs 14 residues. The V and J ends lost 7 bases and 5 bases respectively, with 15 bases between them. Germline V gene lookup returns CDR1 WSHSY and CDR2 SAAADI. This chain's CDR3 is CASTEEVQNNEQFF. The CDR3 DNA is TGCGCCAGCACCGAGGAGGTACAGAACAATGAGCAGTTCTTC.

The chain couples TRBV4-1 to TRBJ1-1; 7 nucleotides agree with TRBD1. V gave up 6 bases and J gave up 4 bases; unmatched junction bases: 8. The CDR3 consists of 14 residues. Germline V gene sequence: CDR1 MGHRA, CDR2 YSYEKL. The CDR3: CASRTGSWVTEAFF. For the CDR3, the DNA is TGCGCCAGCAGGACAGGGAGTTGGGTCACTGAAGCTTTCTTT.

This clone occurred once. The CDR3 nucleotides are TGTGCCAGCAGTGAGACAGGGGACTATGGCTACACCTTC. The encoded protein is CASSETGDYGYTF. The rearrangement joins TRBV7-9 to TRBJ1-2; TRBD1 matches 8 bases. Germline V gene lookup returns CDR1 SEHNR and CDR2 FQNEAQ (reference sequence). This CDR3 spans 13 amino acids. Losses at the gene ends were 6 bases for V and 3 bases for J; bases not matched to a gene: 3. Using reference TRBV7-9 and TRBJ1-2 for the parts outside the CDR3, the full variable domain is DTGVSQNPRHKITKRGQNVTFRCDPISEHNRLYWYRQTLGQGPEFLTYFQNEAQLEKSRLLSDRFSAERPKGSFSTLEIQRTEQGDSAMYLCASSETGDYGYTFGSGTRLTVV.

This chain connects TRBV13 to TRBJ1-6, with D hard to call. Germline V gene data show CDR1 as PRHDT and CDR2 as FYEKMQ (reference sequence). The CDR3 covers 14 residues. Trimming took off 3 bases at V and 7 bases at J, with 10 bases between the two ends. The CDR3 here is CASSFLGGNSPLHF. The CDR3 coding sequence is TGTGCCAGCAGCTTTCTAGGAGGGAATTCACCCCTCCACTTT.

V usage is TRBV14 and J usage is TRBJ1-2; D perhaps matches TRBD1 (5 bases). Trimming removed 7 bases from V and 6 bases from J, with 15 bases in between. The CDR3 sequence is 13 residues long. Germline values: CDR1 SGHDN, CDR2 FVKESK. The CDR3 spells CASNRRRGDGYTF. The CDR3 region has the DNA TGTGCCAGCAACCGGCGCCGGGGGGATGGCTACACCTTC. Drawing the rest from reference TRBV14 and TRBJ1-2, the complete variable domain is EAGVTQFPSHSVIEKGQTVTLRCDPISGHDNLYWYRRVMGKEIKFLLHFVKESKQDESGMPNNRFLAERTGGTYSTLKVQPAELEDSGVYFCASNRRRGDGYTFGSGTRLTVV.

The chain recombines TRBV6-5 with TRBJ2-7, with TRBD1 matching over 11 bases. V lost 6 bases and J lost 5; bases outside the gene matches: 9. The CDR3 consists of 15 residues. Germline loops: CDR1 MNHEY, CDR2 SVGAGI. The CDR3 coding sequence is TGTGCCAGCAGAATCGGGACAGGGGGTTCCAACGAGCAGTACTTC. This codes for CASRIGTGGSNEQYF.